A single sample gave rise to the 3 T cell receptor beta chains below, sequenced in a study of CD8+ T cells in alopecia areata. This sample's treatment: oral pan-JAK inhibitor, 5-10 mg twice daily. Sequencing used cDNA as its template, made by extracting RNA and reverse transcribing it. TCRdb's table, derived via immunoSEQ multiplex PCR, lists solely in-frame clones and lacks some. Among fewer than 250,000 clones, less than 50% were seen once, and the ten largest hold about 2.6%. Sequencing was performed on CD4+ T cells sorted from blood, taken at approximately week 36, from a patient treated with tofacitinib. The origin of the receptors is a human donor with alopecia areata.

The chain couples TRBV30 to TRBJ2-3; D perhaps matches TRBD2 (6 bases). V lost 5 bases to trimming and J lost 7 bases, with 13 bases between them. The CDR3 runs 12 residues. In germline, CDR1 is GTSNPN, CDR2 SVGIG (reference sequence). CDR3 DNA sequence: TGTGCCTGGGGGGGAGGATTGTATACGCAGTATTTT. Amino acid sequence: CAWGGGLYTQYF.

This chain links TRBV4-3 with TRBJ2-5; D is undetermined. The CDR3 spans 15 residues. Germline assignment: CDR1 LGHNA and CDR2 YSLEER. V dropped 0 bases and J dropped 2 bases, with 10 bases sitting between them. Here the CDR3 reads CASSQDGQLQETQYF. The CDR3 nucleotides read TGCGCCAGCAGCCAAGACGGCCAGCTACAAGAGACCCAGTACTTC.

The chain has TRBV10-2 and TRBJ2-7, with D possibly being TRBD1 (6 bases). The V and J ends lost 3 bases and 4 bases respectively, with 10 bases between them. This CDR3 is built from 13 residues. Germline V lookup: CDR1 WSHSY, CDR2 SAAADI. Here the CDR3 reads CASSDRGAYEQYF. In DNA, the CDR3 is TGCGCCAGCAGTGACAGGGGTGCTTACGAGCAGTACTTC.